This paragraph covers one TCR beta chain sequence. This sample was taken from a study of patients and donors after allogeneic stem cell transplantation. CDR3 length: 13 amino acids. The ends were cut back, 5 bases at V and 5 bases at J, with 10 bases in the middle. Each CDR3 protein gets one entry after TCRdb re-called the RT-PCR reads with MiXCR. The sample includes about 200,000 distinct CDR3 sequences, 41% of them seen just once. The chain recombines TRBV12-3 or TRBV12-4 with TRBJ2-1, with D perhaps assigned TRBD1 or TRBD2 (5 bases each). The receptor comes from a human donor who was either an allogeneic HSCT recipient or a stem cell or donor lymphocyte infusion donor (not recorded which). It is not recorded whose cells these are; they may come from a transplant donor. The specimen sequenced was blood, either unsorted or a sorted T cell fraction (not recorded which). CDR3 in amino acids: CASSRDGHNEQFF. The CDR3 nucleotides are TGTGCCAGCAGTCGGGACGGACACAATGAGCAGTTCTTC.